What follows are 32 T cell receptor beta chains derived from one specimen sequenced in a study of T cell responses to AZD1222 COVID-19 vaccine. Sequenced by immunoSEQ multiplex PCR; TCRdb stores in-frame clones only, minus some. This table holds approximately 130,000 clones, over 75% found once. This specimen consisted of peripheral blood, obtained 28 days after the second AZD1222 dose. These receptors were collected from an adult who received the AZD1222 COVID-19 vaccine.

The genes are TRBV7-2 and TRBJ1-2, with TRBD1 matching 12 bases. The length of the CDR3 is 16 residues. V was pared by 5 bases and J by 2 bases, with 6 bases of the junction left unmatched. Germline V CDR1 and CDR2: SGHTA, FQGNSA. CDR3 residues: CASSPGTGGANYGYTF. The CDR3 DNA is TGTGCCAGCAGCCCCGGGACAGGGGGCGCGAACTATGGCTACACCTTC.

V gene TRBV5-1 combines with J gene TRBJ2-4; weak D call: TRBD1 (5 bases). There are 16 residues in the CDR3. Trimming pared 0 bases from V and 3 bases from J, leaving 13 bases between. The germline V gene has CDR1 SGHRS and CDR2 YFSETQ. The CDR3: CASSLDSRVNKNIQYF. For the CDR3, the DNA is TGCGCCAGCAGCTTGGATTCCAGGGTTAACAAAAACATTCAGTACTTC.

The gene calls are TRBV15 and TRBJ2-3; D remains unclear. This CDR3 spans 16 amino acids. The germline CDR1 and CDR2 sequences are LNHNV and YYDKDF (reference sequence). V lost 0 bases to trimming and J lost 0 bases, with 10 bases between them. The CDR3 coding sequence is TGTGCCACCAGCAGAGACATCCAGGCTAGCACAGATACGCAGTATTTT. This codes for CATSRDIQASTDTQYF.

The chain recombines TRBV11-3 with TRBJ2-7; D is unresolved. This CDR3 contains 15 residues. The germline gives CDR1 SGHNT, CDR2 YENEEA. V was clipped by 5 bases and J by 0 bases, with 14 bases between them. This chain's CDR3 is CASSPQNLYSYEQYF. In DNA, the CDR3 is TGTGCCAGCAGCCCACAAAACCTCTACTCCTACGAGCAGTACTTC. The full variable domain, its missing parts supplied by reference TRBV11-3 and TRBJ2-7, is EAGVVQSPRYKIIEKKQPVAFWCNPISGHNTLYWYLQNLGQGPELLIRYENEEAVDDSQLPKDRFSAERLKGVDSTLKIQPAELGDSAVYLCASSPQNLYSYEQYFGPGTRLTVT.

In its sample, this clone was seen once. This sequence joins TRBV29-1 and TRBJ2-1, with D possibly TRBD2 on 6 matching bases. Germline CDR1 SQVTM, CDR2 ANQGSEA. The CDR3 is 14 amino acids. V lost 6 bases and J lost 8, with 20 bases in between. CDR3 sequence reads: CSVRGTLGPDEQFF. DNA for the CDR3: TGCAGCGTCCGGGGGACCCTCGGACCGGATGAGCAGTTCTTC.

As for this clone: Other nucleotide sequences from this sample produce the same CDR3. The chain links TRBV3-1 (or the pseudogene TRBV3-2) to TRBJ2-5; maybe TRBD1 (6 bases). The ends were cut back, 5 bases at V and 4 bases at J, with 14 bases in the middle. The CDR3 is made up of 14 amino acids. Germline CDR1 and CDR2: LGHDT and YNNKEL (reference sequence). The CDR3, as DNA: TGTGCCAGCAGCTCTATCGGGACACCAGAGACCCAGTACTTC. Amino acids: CASSSIGTPETQYF.

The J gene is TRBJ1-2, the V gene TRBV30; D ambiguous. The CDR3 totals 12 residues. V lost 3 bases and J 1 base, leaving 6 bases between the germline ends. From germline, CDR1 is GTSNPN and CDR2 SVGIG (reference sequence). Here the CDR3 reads CAWSSVNYGYTF. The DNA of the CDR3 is TGTGCCTGGAGCTCAGTTAACTATGGCTACACCTTC.

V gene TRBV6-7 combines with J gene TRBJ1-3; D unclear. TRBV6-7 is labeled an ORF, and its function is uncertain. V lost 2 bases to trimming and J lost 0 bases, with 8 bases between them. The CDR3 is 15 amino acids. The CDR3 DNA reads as TGTGCCAGCAGTTACCCAGGACCCTCTGGAAACACCATATATTTT. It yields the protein CASSYPGPSGNTIYF.

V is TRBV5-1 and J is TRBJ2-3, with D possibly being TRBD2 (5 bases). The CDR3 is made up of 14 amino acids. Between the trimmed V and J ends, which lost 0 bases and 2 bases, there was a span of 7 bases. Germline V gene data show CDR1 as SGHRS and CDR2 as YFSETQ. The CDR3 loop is CASSLERTTDTQYF. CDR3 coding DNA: TGCGCCAGCAGCTTGGAGCGGACCACAGATACGCAGTATTTT.

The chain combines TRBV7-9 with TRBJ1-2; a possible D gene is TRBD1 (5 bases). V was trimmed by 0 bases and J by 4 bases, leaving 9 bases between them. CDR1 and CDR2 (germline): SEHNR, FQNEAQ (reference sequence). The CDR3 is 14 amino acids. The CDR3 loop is CASSLAGTAYGYTF. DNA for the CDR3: TGTGCCAGCAGCTTAGCCGGGACCGCCTATGGCTACACCTTC.

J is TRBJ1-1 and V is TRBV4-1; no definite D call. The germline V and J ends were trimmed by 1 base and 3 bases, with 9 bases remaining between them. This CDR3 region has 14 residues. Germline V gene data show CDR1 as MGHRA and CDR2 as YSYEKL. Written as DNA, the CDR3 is TGCGCCAGCAGCCAAGTAACGATCGACACTGAAGCTTTCTTT. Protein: CASSQVTIDTEAFF.

The CDR3 DNA reads TGTGCCAGCACCTACTGGGGTGAAGCTTTCTTT. Encoded protein: CASTYWGEAFF. The V call is TRBV6-5, the J call TRBJ1-1; D call uncertain. Germline V gene lookup returns CDR1 MNHEY and CDR2 SVGAGI. V was clipped by 7 bases and J by 7 bases, with 10 bases between them. The CDR3 is 11 amino acids.

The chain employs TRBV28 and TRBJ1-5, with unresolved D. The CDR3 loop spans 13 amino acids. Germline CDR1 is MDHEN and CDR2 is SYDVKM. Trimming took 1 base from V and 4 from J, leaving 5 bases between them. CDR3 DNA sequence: TGTGCCAGCAGTTTATTGTGGAATCAGCCCCAGCATTTT. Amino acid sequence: CASSLLWNQPQHF.

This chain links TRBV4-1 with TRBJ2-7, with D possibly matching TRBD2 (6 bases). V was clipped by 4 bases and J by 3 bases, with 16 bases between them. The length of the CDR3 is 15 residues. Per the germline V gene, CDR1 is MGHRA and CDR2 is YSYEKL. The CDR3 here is CASSPPGGVCYEQYF. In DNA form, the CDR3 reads TGCGCCAGCAGCCCTCCTGGAGGGGTATGCTACGAGCAGTACTTC.

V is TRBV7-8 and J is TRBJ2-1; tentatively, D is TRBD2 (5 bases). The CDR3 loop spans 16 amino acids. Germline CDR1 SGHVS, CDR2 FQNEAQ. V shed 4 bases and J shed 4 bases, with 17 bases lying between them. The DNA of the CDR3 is TGTGCCAGCAGCTCCTTCCGGGGTGTGGTATACAATGAGCAGTTCTTC. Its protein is CASSSFRGVVYNEQFF.

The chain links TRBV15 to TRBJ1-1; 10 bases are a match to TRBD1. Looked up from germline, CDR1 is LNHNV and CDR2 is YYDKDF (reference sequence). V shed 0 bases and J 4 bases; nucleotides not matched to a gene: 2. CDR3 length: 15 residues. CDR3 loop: CATSRDGQGGTEAFF. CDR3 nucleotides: TGTGCCACCAGCAGAGATGGACAGGGGGGCACTGAAGCTTTCTTT.

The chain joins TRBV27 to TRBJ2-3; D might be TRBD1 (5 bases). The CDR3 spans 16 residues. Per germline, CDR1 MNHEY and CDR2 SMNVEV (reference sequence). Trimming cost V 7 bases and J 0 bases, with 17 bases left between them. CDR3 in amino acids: CASTPGPSWSTDTQYF. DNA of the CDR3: TGTGCCAGCACCCCAGGGCCTAGTTGGAGCACAGATACGCAGTATTTT.

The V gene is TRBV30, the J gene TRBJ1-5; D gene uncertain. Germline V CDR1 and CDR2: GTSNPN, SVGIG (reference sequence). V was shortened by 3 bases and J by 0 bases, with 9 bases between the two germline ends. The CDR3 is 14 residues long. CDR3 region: CAWSVRNSNQPQHF. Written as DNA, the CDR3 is TGTGCCTGGAGCGTCCGCAATAGCAATCAGCCCCAGCATTTT.

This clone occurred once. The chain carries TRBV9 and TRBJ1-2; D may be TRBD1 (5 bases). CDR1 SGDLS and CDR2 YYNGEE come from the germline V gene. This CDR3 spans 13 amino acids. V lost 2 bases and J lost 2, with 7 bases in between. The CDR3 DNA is TGTGCCAGCAGCGTTGACAGCAACTATGGCTACACCTTC. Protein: CASSVDSNYGYTF.

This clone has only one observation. The CDR3 bases are TGTGCCAGCAGCCTCTATGCCGGGACAGGGTCCTACGAGCAGTACTTC. Its protein is CASSLYAGTGSYEQYF. This chain connects TRBV9 to TRBJ2-7; 9 bases match TRBD1. CDR1 SGDLS and CDR2 YYNGEE come from the germline V gene. The CDR3 totals 16 residues. V shed 4 bases, J shed 1 base, and the junction held 9 bases outside the gene matches.

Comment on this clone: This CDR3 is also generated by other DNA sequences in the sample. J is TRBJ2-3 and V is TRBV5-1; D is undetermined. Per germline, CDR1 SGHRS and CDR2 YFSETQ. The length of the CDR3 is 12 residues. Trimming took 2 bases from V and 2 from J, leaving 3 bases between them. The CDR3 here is CASSLYTDTQYF. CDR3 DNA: TGCGCCAGCAGCTTATACACAGATACGCAGTATTTT.

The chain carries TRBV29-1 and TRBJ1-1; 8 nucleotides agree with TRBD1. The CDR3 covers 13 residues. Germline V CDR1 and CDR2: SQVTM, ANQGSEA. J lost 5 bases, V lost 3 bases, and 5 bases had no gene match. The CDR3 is CSVEPRGQTEAFF. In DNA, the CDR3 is TGCAGCGTTGAGCCCAGGGGGCAAACTGAAGCTTTCTTT.

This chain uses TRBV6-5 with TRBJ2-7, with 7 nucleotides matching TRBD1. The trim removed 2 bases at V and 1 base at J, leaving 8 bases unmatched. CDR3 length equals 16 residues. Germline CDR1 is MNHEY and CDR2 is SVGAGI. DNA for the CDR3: TGTGCCAGCAGTTACGCCCGGACAGGTCCATCCTACGAGCAGTACTTC. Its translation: CASSYARTGPSYEQYF.

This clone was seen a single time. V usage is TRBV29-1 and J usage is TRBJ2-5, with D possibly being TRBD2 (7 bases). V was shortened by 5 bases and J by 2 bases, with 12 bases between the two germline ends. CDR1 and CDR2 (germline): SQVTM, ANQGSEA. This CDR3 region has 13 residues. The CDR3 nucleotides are TGCAGCGTTAAGGGGGGGCTACAAGAGACCCAGTACTTC. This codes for CSVKGGLQETQYF.

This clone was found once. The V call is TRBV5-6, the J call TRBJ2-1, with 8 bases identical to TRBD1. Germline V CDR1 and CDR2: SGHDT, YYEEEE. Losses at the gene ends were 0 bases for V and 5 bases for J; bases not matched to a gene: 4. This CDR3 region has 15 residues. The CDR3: CASSLGLTGDNEQFF. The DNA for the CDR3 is TGTGCCAGCAGCTTGGGTCTGACAGGGGACAATGAGCAGTTCTTC.

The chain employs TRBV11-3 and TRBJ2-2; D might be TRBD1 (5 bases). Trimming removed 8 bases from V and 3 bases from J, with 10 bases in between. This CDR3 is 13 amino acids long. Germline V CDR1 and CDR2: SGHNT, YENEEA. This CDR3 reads CASGIRDTGELFF. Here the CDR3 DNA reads TGTGCCAGCGGGATCAGGGACACCGGGGAGCTGTTTTTT.

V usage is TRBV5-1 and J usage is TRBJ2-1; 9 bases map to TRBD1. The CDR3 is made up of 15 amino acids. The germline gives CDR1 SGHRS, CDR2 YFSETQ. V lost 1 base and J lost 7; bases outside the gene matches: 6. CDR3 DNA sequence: TGCGCCAGCAGCTTGTTTAGGACAGGGGAAAATGAGCAGTTCTTC. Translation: CASSLFRTGENEQFF.

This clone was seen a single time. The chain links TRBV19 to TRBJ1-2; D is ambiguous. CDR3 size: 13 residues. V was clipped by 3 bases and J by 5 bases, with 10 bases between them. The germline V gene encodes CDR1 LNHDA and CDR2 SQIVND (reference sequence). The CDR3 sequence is CASSITTLYGYTF. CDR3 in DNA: TGTGCCAGTAGTATTACGACTCTTTATGGCTACACCTTC. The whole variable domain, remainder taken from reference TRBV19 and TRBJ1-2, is DGGITQSPKYLFRKEGQNVTLSCEQNLNHDAMYWYRQDPGQGLRLIYYSQIVNDFQKGDIAEGYSVSREKKESFPLTVTSAQKNPTAFYLCASSITTLYGYTFGSGTRLTVV.

The CDR3 nucleotides read TGTGCCAGCACCTACGCAGAGAACACTGAAGCTTTCTTT. It encodes CASTYAENTEAFF. J is TRBJ1-1 and V is TRBV6-6; unclear D gene. The ends were cut back, 7 bases at V and 1 base at J, with 10 bases in the middle. The CDR3 is 13 residues long. The germline V gene encodes CDR1 MNHNY and CDR2 SVGAGI (reference sequence).

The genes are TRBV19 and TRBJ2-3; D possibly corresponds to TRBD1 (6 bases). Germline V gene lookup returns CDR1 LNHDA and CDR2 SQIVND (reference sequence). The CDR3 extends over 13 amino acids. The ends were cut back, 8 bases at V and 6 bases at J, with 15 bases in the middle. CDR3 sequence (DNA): TGTGCCAGTGGGACACCTAACACGGATACGCAGTATTTT. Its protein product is CASGTPNTDTQYF.

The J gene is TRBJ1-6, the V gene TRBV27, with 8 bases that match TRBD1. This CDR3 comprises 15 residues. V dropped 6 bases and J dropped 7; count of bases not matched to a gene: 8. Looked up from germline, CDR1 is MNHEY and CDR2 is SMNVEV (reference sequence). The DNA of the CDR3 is TGTGCCAGCAGCCCAGACAGGGGTTTCAATTCACCCCTCCACTTT. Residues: CASSPDRGFNSPLHF.

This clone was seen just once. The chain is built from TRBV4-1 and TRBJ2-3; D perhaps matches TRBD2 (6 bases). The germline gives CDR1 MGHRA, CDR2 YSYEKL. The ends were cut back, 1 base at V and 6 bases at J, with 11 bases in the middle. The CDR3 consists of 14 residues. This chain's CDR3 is CASSQAGVPDTQYF. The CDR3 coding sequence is TGCGCCAGCAGCCAAGCGGGAGTCCCCGATACGCAGTATTTT.